The 12 T cell receptor beta chains below all came from one sample that was sequenced in a study of T cells in Graves' hyperthyroidism and ophthalmopathy. RNA transcripts provided the source from which TCR beta CDR3 regions were amplified. An initial round of RT-PCR targeting the TCR CDR3 relied on the HTBI primer set. TCRdb independently ran MiXCR on the multiplex PCR reads; one entry per CDR3 protein. Of over 150,000 distinct CDR3 sequences in the sample, about a sixth were seen once. Input material: blood. These receptor sequences come from a woman in her forties or fifties with Graves' hyperthyroidism.

This clonotype was observed many times. J is TRBJ2-6 and V is TRBV9, with 7 bases that match TRBD1. Germline values: CDR1 SGDLS, CDR2 YYNGEE. There are 21 residues in the CDR3. The ends lost 0 bases at V and 0 bases at J; junction bases unmatched: 15. As DNA, the CDR3 is TGTGCCAGCAGCGTAGCCAAAGTCGGGACAGCAAAGTCCTCTGGGGCCAACGTCCTGACTTTC. It translates to CASSVAKVGTAKSSGANVLTF.

Ten or more counts support this clonotype. V is TRBV7-9 and J is TRBJ1-6; D gene unclear. The V and J ends lost 1 base and 5 bases respectively, with 9 bases between them. From germline, CDR1 is SEHNR and CDR2 FQNEAQ (reference sequence). The length of the CDR3 is 15 residues. The CDR3 spells CASSLVGDNNSPLHF. The CDR3 coding sequence is TGTGCCAGCAGCTTAGTCGGGGATAATAATTCACCCCTCCACTTT.

This clonotype occurred many times. J is TRBJ1-1 and V is TRBV19; unclear D gene. Germline lookup yields CDR1 LNHDA and CDR2 SQIVND (reference sequence). Trimming stripped 9 bases from V and 1 base from J, with 9 bases between. The CDR3 is made up of 12 amino acids. The CDR3 region is CASSSWNTEAFF. The CDR3 DNA sequence: TGTGCCAGCAGCTCCTGGAACACTGAAGCTTTCTTT.

V and J are TRBV4-2 and TRBJ2-3, with 10 bases matching TRBD2. The V gene end was trimmed by 2 bases and the J gene end by 2 bases; junction bases not matched to a gene: 10. The CDR3 covers 18 residues. Germline V gene sequence: CDR1 LGHNA, CDR2 YNFKEQ. CDR3 protein: CASSQQLAGPSDTDTQYF. The CDR3 DNA sequence: TGTGCCAGCAGCCAACAACTAGCGGGACCTAGTGACACAGATACGCAGTATTTT.

This chain links TRBV6-5 with TRBJ2-1; no firm D call. The germline CDR1 and CDR2 sequences are MNHEY and SVGAGI. The CDR3 consists of 15 residues. Trimming stripped 2 bases from V and 0 bases from J, with 8 bases between. This CDR3 reads CASSYRSSSYNEQFF. For the CDR3, the DNA is TGTGCCAGCAGTTACAGGTCGAGCTCCTACAATGAGCAGTTCTTC.

This clonotype was seen ten or more times. The chain couples TRBV15 to TRBJ1-4; 9 nucleotides match TRBD1. The ends lost 3 bases at V and 5 bases at J; junction bases unmatched: 7. Germline CDR1 reads LNHNV; CDR2 reads YYDKDF (reference sequence). This CDR3 is 16 amino acids long. CDR3 bases: TGTGCCACCAGCAGTTCAGACAGGGGGGAAAATGAAAAACTGTTTTTT. It encodes CATSSSDRGENEKLFF.

This clonotype was detected ten times or more. CDR3 residues: CASSDGYEQYF. CDR3 nucleotides: TGTGCCAGCAGTGACGGCTACGAGCAGTACTTC. J is TRBJ2-7 and V is TRBV6-2 or TRBV6-3; no clear D. Between the trimmed V and J ends, which lost 5 bases and 3 bases, there was a span of 5 bases. Per the germline V gene, CDR1 is MNHEY and CDR2 is SVGEGT. CDR3 length equals 11 residues.

This clonotype was found many times. The chain couples TRBV9 to TRBJ2-7; D call uncertain. Germline CDR1 SGDLS, CDR2 YYNGEE. Trimming removed 0 bases from V and 3 bases from J, with 10 bases in between. CDR3 size: 14 residues. The CDR3: CASSVGLNIYEQYF. As DNA, the CDR3 is TGTGCCAGCAGCGTAGGGCTCAATATCTACGAGCAGTACTTC.

Many counts were recorded for this clonotype. The chain recombines TRBV7-8 with TRBJ2-7, with 8 positions matching TRBD1. Germline V lookup: CDR1 SGHVS, CDR2 FQNEAQ. The CDR3 is 13 amino acids. J lost 5 bases, V lost 11 bases, and 11 bases had no gene match. In nucleotides, the CDR3 is TGTGCCGGCTCGAGGACAGGGCTTCACGAGCAGTACTTC. Protein: CAGSRTGLHEQYF.

This clonotype came up many times. The rearrangement uses TRBV12-3 or TRBV12-4 and TRBJ1-2; no reliable D call. Trimming removed 5 bases at V and 2 bases at J, with 12 bases between. The CDR3 has 14 amino acids. CDR3 region: CASSPPLENYGYTF. Written as DNA, the CDR3 is TGTGCCAGCAGTCCTCCTCTGGAAAACTATGGCTACACCTTC.

This clonotype appeared a few times. The V and J genes are TRBV27 and TRBJ2-2; 7 bases map to TRBD2. The CDR3 has 14 amino acids. In germline, CDR1 is MNHEY, CDR2 SMNVEV (reference sequence). The V segment lost 8 bases and the J segment 1 base; nucleotides outside the gene matches: 4. As DNA, the CDR3 is TGTGCCAGCCTTGGGGGGGTGAACACCGGGGAGCTGTTTTTT. Translating gives CASLGGVNTGELFF.

Ten or more counts support this clonotype. V and J are TRBV7-2 and TRBJ2-7; 7 bases agree with TRBD1. From germline, CDR1 is SGHTA and CDR2 FQGNSA. J gave up 7 bases and V 3 bases, and 9 bases lay outside the gene matches. The length of the CDR3 is 14 residues. CDR3: CASSFRTGWEEQYF. The DNA for the CDR3 is TGTGCCAGCAGCTTTCGGACAGGTTGGGAAGAGCAGTACTTC.